This T cell receptor (beta chain) was recorded in a study of cytomegalovirus exposure and HLA in healthy donors. General study points: It was only CMV serostatus that was available as immune exposure information.

Germline-derived CDR1 and CDR2 are SGHTS and YDEGEE. Trimming left V 0 bases short and J 12 bases short, with 10 bases between. The CDR3 runs to 11 residues. On this clone itself: Antigen: not known.

Researchers ran the PCR with 60 Vbeta and 13 Jbeta primers. Here immunoSEQ multiplex PCR was the method, and the copy in TCRdb shows in-frame clones only, minus some. The sample includes around 120,000 clones, roughly 80% of them seen just once. This receptor was taken from a female donor in good health and CMV-seropositive. The chain links TRBV5-8 to TRBJ2-7, with a possible D match to TRBD2 (5 bases). Sequencing used PBMCs. CDR3 sequence (DNA): TGTGCCAGCAGCTTGGAGAGGGATCGGTACTTC. Its protein product is CASSLERDRYF.